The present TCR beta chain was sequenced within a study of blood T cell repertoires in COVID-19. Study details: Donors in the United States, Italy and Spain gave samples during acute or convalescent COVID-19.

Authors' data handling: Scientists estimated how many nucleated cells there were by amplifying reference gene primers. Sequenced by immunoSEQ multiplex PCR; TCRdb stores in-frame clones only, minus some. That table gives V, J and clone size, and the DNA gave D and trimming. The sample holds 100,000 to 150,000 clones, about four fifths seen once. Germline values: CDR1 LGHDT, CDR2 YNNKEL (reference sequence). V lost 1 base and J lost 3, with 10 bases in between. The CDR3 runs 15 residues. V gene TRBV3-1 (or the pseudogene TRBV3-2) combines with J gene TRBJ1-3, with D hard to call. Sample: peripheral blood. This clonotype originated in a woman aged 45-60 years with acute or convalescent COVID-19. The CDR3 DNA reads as TGTGCCAGCAGCCAAGGGCCATTCAATGGAAACACCATATATTTT. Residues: CASSQGPFNGNTIYF.